This T cell receptor beta chain was sequenced for a study of blood T cell repertoires in COVID-19 (dated by TCRdb to about 2020). About the investigation overall: The collaborator samples originated in the United States, Italy and Spain and spanned the acute and convalescent phases of COVID-19. The prospective study material was composed of cDNA or gDNA derived from T cells, B-cell-depleted T cells, or PBMCs. Subjects who had been exposed to COVID-19, were actively infected with it, or had recovered from it provided the deeply sampled blood TCRbeta repertoires that made up the dataset. The repertoires were released in a freely available public database meant as a resource for research on the immune response to SARS-CoV-2. The samples were drawn from the first 160 participants of the ongoing ImmuneRACE study and from 1,254 subjects provided by 6 global collaborators. Sample metadata almost always included a de-identified subject ID, COVID-19 status, age in years and sex. Where available, HLA class I and class II types were taken from metadata supplied by the sample provider and were not determined by assay-based typing.

Measured from the cysteine to the phenylalanine, the CDR3 is 15 residues long. CDR3 DNA only is kept here, 45 bases in frame from base 1. Trimming accounts for 5 bases at V and 5 bases at J, while the number of junction bases matched to no gene is 9. The germline V gene encodes CDR1 SGHVS and CDR2 FNYEAQ. Each collaborating institution followed its own protocols to collect whole blood in K2EDTA tubes. For TCRbeta analysis, collaborators shipped samples in one of three forms: frozen whole blood, isolated PBMCs, or DNA extracted from either of those sample types. Study-wide findings and limitations: The quantity of clinical and demographic metadata differed by source and by participant and was supplied without curation.

TCRbeta CDR3 regions were amplified from genomic DNA by means of the immunoSEQ Assay, a bias-controlled multiplex PCR. In the original analysis: Within the assay, amplification of reference gene primers was used to estimate how many nucleated cells each sample contained. To quantify the absolute abundance of each unique TCRbeta CDR3 rearrangement, sequence reads were collapsed and filtered. For each sample, productive Simpson clonality was calculated as the square root of Simpson's diversity index over productive rearrangements. In TCRdb, the immuneACCESS table is reduced to in-frame sequences with V and J assigned. These tables do not hold every clone; where another copy was compared, an unresolved V gene accounts for under half, and the others remain unexplained. D and trimming were read from the DNA, whereas the V and J calls and clone size are those reported in that table. The sample table records fewer than 200,000 clones; approximately 80% of these occur just once. 9.1% of the sample goes to the ten largest clones.

This clone appeared once. Its antigen target is currently unknown. Base qualities are not provided; no much larger clone lies one nucleotide away. Recombination linked TRBV7-6 to TRBJ2-7; the central 10 bases match TRBD2. The clonotype comes from a woman older than 75 with active or convalescent COVID-19. Material: peripheral blood. The CDR3 here reads CASSQGTSESHEQYF. The sequence in DNA is TGTGCCAGCAGCCAAGGGACTAGCGAGTCCCACGAGCAGTACTTC. With the rest looked up from the reference TRBV7-6 and TRBJ2-7 genes rather than sequenced, the full variable domain is GAGVSQSPRYKVTKRGQDVALRCDPISGHVSLYWYRQALGQGPEFLTYFNYEAQQDKSGLPNDRFSAERPEGSISTLTIQRTEQRDSAMYRCASSQGTSESHEQYFGPGTRLTVT.